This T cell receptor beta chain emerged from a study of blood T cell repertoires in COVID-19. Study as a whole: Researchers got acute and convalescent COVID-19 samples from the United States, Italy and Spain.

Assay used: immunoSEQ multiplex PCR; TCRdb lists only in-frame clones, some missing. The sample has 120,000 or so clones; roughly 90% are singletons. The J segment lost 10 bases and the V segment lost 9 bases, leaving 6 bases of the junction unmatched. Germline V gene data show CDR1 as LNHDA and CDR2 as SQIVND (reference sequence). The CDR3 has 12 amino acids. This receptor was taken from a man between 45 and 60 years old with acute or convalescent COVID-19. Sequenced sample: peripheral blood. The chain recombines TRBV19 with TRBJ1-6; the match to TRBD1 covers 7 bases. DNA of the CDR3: TGTGCCAGACGGACAGGTCGCTCACCCCTCCACTTT. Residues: CARRTGRSPLHF.